These 4 T cell receptor beta chains came from one sample sequenced in a study of T cell responses to AZD1222 COVID-19 vaccine. Clones were sequenced by immunoSEQ multiplex PCR, and TCRdb holds only the in-frame ones, with some missing. The sample has 95,000 to 110,000 clones, 75% to 95% seen once. The material was peripheral blood, obtained 28 days after the second AZD1222 dose. The receptor source for this set is an adult who received the AZD1222 COVID-19 vaccine.

The chain recombines TRBV3-1 (or the pseudogene TRBV3-2) with TRBJ2-6; perhaps TRBD2 as D (5 bases). V dropped 8 bases and J dropped 1 base, with 15 bases sitting between them. Per the germline V gene, CDR1 is LGHDT and CDR2 is YNNKEL (reference sequence). The CDR3 is 16 residues long. The CDR3 DNA reads TGTGCCAGCGGAGCGGCCTTATTGTCTGGGGCCAACGTCCTGACTTTC. Translating it yields CASGAALLSGANVLTF.

The chain is built from TRBV12-3 or TRBV12-4 and TRBJ2-5, with D perhaps matching TRBD2 (6 bases). The CDR3 contains 13 residues. V was clipped by 3 bases and J by 5 bases, with 10 bases between them. Here the CDR3 reads CASSFRLGETQYF. The CDR3 DNA is TGTGCCAGCAGTTTCCGACTAGGCGAGACCCAGTACTTC.

J is TRBJ1-1 and V is TRBV19; TRBD1 agrees at 8 bases. The length of the CDR3 is 13 residues. V trimming: 5 bases; J trimming: 4 bases; junction bases outside the gene matches: 3. Looked up from germline, CDR1 is LNHDA and CDR2 is SQIVND (reference sequence). The CDR3, as DNA: TGTGCCAGTAGTCCCGGACAGGGCACTGAAGCTTTCTTT. Its protein product is CASSPGQGTEAFF.

The rearrangement uses TRBV4-1 and TRBJ2-4; the match to TRBD1 covers 9 bases. The CDR3 has 19 amino acids. J was trimmed by 2 bases and V by 8 bases; bases with no gene match: 19. Germline V gives CDR1 MGHRA, CDR2 YSYEKL. The DNA of the CDR3 is TGCGCCAGCGGTCCCGGGACAGGGAAAAAGAAGGTGACCAAAAACATTCAGTACTTC. Protein: CASGPGTGKKKVTKNIQYF.